This TCR beta chain came from a study of T cell clones after liver transplantation. TCRdb's copy holds only in-frame clones and misses some; the assay was immunoSEQ multiplex PCR. Of around 77,000 clones in the sample, 75% to 90% are singletons; the top ten hold 0.79%. The V and J ends lost 3 bases and 13 bases respectively, with 18 bases between them. CDR1 MDHEN and CDR2 SYDVKM come from the germline V gene. This CDR3 has 13 amino acids. The V call is TRBV28, the J call TRBJ1-2, with D possibly being TRBD1 (5 bases). The clonotype originates from a human patient who received a liver transplant. Some T cells may have originated in the graft donor. The sample here was CD4+ T cells from blood, taken 12 months after liver transplant. The CDR3 DNA reads TGTGCCAGCAGTTTCCAACGGCAAGGGACGCGCACCTTC. This translates into CASSFQRQGTRTF.